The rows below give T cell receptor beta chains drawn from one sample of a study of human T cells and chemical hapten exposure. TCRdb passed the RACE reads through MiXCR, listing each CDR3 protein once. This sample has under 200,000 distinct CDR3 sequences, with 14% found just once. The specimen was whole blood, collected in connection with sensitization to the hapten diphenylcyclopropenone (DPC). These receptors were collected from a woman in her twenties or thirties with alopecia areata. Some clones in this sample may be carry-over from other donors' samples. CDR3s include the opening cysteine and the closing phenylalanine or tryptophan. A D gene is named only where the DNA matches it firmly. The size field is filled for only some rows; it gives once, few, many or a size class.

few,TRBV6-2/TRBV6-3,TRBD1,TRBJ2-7,CASSRWTGPNEQYF,TGTGCCAGCAGCCGATGGACAGGACCCAACGAGCAGTACTTC
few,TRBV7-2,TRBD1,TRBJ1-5,CASSPPGQGSQPQHF,TGTGCCAGCAGCCCCCCGGGACAGGGTTCTCAGCCCCAGCATTTT
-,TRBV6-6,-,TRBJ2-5,CASSRGDQETQYF,TGTGCCAGCAGCCGAGGGGATCAAGAGACCCAGTACTTC
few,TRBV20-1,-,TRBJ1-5,CSARALKGEAQPQHF,TGCAGTGCTAGAGCCCTGAAGGGTGAAGCGCAGCCCCAGCATTTT
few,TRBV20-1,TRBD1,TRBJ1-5,CSAPGQGSRPQHF,TGCAGTGCTCCCGGACAGGGGAGCCGGCCCCAGCATTTT
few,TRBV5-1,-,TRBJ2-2,CASSLVFAGELFF,TGCGCCAGCAGCTTGGTCTTCGCCGGGGAGCTGTTTTTT
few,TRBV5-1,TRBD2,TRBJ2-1,CASRLTSGGPSEQFF,TGCGCCAGCAGGCTTACTAGCGGGGGACCTTCCGAGCAGTTCTTC
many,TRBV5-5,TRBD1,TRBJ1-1,CASRVTTGVNTEAFF,TGTGCCAGCAGAGTAACCACAGGGGTGAACACTGAAGCTTTCTTT
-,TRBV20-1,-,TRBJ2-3,CSARSPAGTDTQYF,TGCAGTGCTAGATCCCCCGCGGGGACAGATACGCAGTATTTT
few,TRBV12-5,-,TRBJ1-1,CASGLLGARPHRAFF,TGTGCTAGTGGTTTGTTGGGGGCGCGGCCGCATCGGGCTTTCTTT
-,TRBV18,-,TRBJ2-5,CASSPQGSSETQYF,TGTGCCAGCTCACCGCAGGGGTCATCGGAGACCCAGTACTTC
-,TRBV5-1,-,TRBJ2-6,CASSLDGSSGANVLTF,TGCGCCAGCAGCTTAGACGGCTCCTCTGGGGCCAACGTCCTGACTTTC
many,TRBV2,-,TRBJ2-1,CASSPRGLLSNEQFF,TGTGCCAGCAGCCCAAGAGGGCTCCTCAGCAATGAGCAGTTCTTC
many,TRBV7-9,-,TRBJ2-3,CASSPGVSTDTQYF,TGTGCCAGCAGCCCGGGGGTCAGCACAGATACGCAGTATTTT
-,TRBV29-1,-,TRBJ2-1,CSVEEGQIGQFF,TGCAGCGTTGAAGAAGGACAGATAGGGCAGTTCTTC
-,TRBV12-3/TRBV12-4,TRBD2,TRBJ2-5,CASSTSSGWEETQYF,TGTGCCAGCAGTACCTCTAGCGGGTGGGAGGAGACCCAGTACTTC
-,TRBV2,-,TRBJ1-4,CATLGGPNEKLFF,TGTGCTACGCTCGGGGGACCTAATGAAAAACTGTTTTTT
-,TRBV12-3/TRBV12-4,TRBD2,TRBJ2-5,CASSPLAGGETQYF,TGTGCCAGCAGCCCACTAGCGGGGGGAGAGACCCAGTACTTC
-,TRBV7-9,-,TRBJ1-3,CASSPLGNTIYF,TGTGCCAGCAGCCCCCTGGGAAACACCATATATTTT
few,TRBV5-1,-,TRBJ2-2,CASGATTGELFF,TGCGCCAGCGGCGCTACTACCGGGGAGCTGTTTTTT
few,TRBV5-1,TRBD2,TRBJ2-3,CASSLALAGADTQYF,TGCGCCAGCAGCTTGGCCCTAGCGGGAGCAGATACGCAGTATTTT
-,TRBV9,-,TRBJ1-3,CASSPRASGNTIYF,TGTGCCAGCAGTCCCAGGGCCTCTGGAAACACCATATATTTT
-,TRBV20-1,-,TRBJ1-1,CSVNRMNTEAFF,TGCAGTGTGAACAGGATGAACACTGAAGCTTTCTTT
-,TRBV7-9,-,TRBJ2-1,CASSTSTGTRTYNEQFF,TGTGCCAGCAGCACATCTACCGGGACAAGGACCTACAATGAGCAGTTCTTC
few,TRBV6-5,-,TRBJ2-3,CASSERRAGTDTQYF,TGTGCCAGCAGTGAGAGGCGGGCGGGCACAGATACGCAGTATTTT
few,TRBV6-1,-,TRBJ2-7,CASSEISRWGRDEQYF,TGTGCCAGCAGTGAAATCAGTCGATGGGGGCGGGATGAGCAGTACTTC
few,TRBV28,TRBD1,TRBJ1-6,CASSRGQVNSPLHF,TGTGCCAGCAGCCGGGGACAGGTTAATTCACCCCTCCACTTT
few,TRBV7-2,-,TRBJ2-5,CASSPRSRRETQYF,TGTGCCAGCAGCCCAAGAAGCCGGAGAGAGACCCAGTACTTC